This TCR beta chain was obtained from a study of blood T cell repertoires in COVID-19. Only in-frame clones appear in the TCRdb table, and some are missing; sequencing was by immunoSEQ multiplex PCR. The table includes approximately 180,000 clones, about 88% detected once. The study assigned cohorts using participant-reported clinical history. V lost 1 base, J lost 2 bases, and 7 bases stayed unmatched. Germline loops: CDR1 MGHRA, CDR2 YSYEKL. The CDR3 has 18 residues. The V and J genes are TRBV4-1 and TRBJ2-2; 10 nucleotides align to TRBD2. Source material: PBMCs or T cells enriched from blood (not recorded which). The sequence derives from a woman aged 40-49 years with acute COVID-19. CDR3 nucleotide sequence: TGCGCCAGCAGCCAAGTGGGTAGCGGGGGGAGAAACACCGGGGAGCTGTTTTTT. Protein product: CASSQVGSGGRNTGELFF.